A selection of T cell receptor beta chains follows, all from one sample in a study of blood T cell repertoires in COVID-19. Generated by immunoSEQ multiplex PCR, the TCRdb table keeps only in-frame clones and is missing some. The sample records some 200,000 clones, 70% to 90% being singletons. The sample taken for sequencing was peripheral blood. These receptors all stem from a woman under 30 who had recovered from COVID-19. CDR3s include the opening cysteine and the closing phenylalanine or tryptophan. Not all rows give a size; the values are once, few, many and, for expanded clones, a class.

CASSSTGPSGNTIYF	TRBV7-2	TRBJ1-3	-
CASRQGSQPQHF	TRBV19	TRBJ1-5	-
CASRLYPTGAPYGYTF	TRBV19	TRBJ1-2	-
CASGPPETQYF	TRBV6-5	TRBJ2-5	-
CASSSTSGSLYF	TRBV7-9	TRBJ2-3	-
CASKGGRNTGELFF	TRBV5-4	TRBJ2-2	-
CASSYSGMGTDTQYF	TRBV7-2	TRBJ2-3	-
CASSPRDYLNEQFF	TRBV14	TRBJ2-1	-
CASSVLGGSEQFF	TRBV9	TRBJ2-1	once
CSVPMTGNAFF	TRBV29-1	TRBJ1-1	-
CASSQPRGTGYNEQFF	TRBV3-1/TRBV3-2	TRBJ2-1	-
CASSLDRGGLDGYTF	TRBV11-2	TRBJ1-2	few
CASSLKGSAEYEQYF	TRBV7-2	TRBJ2-7	once